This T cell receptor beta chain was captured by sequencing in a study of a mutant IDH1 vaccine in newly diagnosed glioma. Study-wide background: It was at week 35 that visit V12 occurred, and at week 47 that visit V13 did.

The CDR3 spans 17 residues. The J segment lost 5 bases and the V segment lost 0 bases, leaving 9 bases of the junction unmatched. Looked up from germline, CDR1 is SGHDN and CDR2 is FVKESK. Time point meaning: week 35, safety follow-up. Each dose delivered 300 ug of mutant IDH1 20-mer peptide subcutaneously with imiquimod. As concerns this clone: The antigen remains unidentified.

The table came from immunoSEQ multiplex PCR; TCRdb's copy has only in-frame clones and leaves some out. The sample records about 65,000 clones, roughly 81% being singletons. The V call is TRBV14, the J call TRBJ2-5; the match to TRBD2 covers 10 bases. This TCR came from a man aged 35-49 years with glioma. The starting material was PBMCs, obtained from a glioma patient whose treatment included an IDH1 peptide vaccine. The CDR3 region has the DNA TGTGCCAGCAGCCAAGACAGAACTAGCGGGGACGCCGAGACCCAGTACTTC. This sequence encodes CASSQDRTSGDAETQYF.